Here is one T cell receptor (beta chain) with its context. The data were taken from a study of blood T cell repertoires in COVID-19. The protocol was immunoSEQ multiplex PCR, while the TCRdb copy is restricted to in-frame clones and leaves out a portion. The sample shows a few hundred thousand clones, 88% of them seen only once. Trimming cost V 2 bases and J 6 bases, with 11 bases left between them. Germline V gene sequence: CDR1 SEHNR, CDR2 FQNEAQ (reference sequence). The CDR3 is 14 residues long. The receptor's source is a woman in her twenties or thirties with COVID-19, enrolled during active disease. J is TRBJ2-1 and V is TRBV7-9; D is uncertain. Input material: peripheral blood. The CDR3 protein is CASSLLFPGNEQFF. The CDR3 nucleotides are TGTGCCAGCAGCTTATTATTCCCAGGCAATGAGCAGTTCTTC.